The 13 T cell receptor beta chains in this list originate from one sample, sequenced in a study of blood T cell repertoires in COVID-19. Repertoires were generated with immunoSEQ multiplex PCR, while TCRdb's copy carries only in-frame clones and drops some. Of about 98,000 clones listed, 75% to 85% are singletons. Sequenced: peripheral blood. These receptors originate from a man aged 60 to 69 with acute or convalescent COVID-19.

This clone was counted at least ten times. J is TRBJ1-2 and V is TRBV6-5; the D gene is possibly TRBD1 (6 bases). Trimming took 6 bases from V and 2 from J, leaving 10 bases between them. The length of the CDR3 is 13 residues. CDR1 is MNHEY, CDR2 SVGAGI, per germline. CDR3 sequence: CASSLTGNYGYTF. CDR3 nucleotides: TGTGCCAGCAGCTTGACAGGAAACTATGGCTACACCTTC.

The gene calls are TRBV4-1 and TRBJ1-4; D is unclear. The CDR3 consists of 9 residues. Germline lookup yields CDR1 MGHRA and CDR2 YSYEKL. V shed 11 bases and J shed 8 bases, with 6 bases lying between them. The DNA of the CDR3 is TGCGCCCCAGGAGAAAAACTGTTTTTT. This encodes CAPGEKLFF.

This clone was seen only once. The V gene is TRBV6-5, the J gene TRBJ2-7; a possible D gene is TRBD1 (5 bases). Trimming took 6 bases from V and 3 from J, leaving 9 bases between them. Germline CDR1 MNHEY, CDR2 SVGAGI. The CDR3 totals 12 residues. CDR3 region: CASRRQGYEQYF. CDR3 DNA: TGTGCCAGCAGGCGTCAGGGCTACGAGCAGTACTTC.

The chain links TRBV6-1 to TRBJ2-5, with 7 bases matching TRBD2. Unmatched junction bases numbered 4, after V lost 5 bases and J lost 1 base. Germline CDR1 reads MNHNS; CDR2 reads SASEGT. CDR3 length: 14 amino acids. For the CDR3, the DNA is TGTGCCAGCAGTCCCTCGGGGGGCCAAGAGACCCAGTACTTC. It encodes CASSPSGGQETQYF.

The chain links TRBV4-1 to TRBJ1-4; 9 bases agree with TRBD1. The CDR3 totals 17 residues. Germline CDR1 MGHRA, CDR2 YSYEKL. V trimming: 1 base; J trimming: 1 base; junction bases outside the gene matches: 4. CDR3 sequence: CASSQAGQGRTNEKLFF. The DNA for the CDR3 is TGCGCCAGCAGCCAAGCGGGACAGGGTCGAACTAATGAAAAACTGTTTTTT.

The gene calls are TRBV5-1 and TRBJ2-1; 9 bases fit TRBD1. The V and J ends lost 3 bases and 6 bases, in that order; junction bases with no gene match: 7. The CDR3 runs to 15 residues. Germline CDR1 and CDR2: SGHRS and YFSETQ. CDR3 bases: TGCGCCAGCAGCTGGGGACAGGGAAGCGGCAATGAGCAGTTCTTC. Translation: CASSWGQGSGNEQFF.

This chain uses TRBV6-5 with TRBJ1-5; D possibly corresponds to TRBD1 (6 bases). This CDR3 is built from 15 residues. Germline V gene data show CDR1 as MNHEY and CDR2 as SVGAGI. The germline V and J ends were trimmed by 5 bases and 6 bases, with 17 bases remaining between them. For the CDR3, the DNA is TGTGCCAGCAGTCCGTATGGGAGGGGGGTTCAGCCCCAGCATTTT. This gives the protein CASSPYGRGVQPQHF.

The J gene is TRBJ1-6, the V gene TRBV15; D possibly corresponds to TRBD1 (5 bases). The germline V gene has CDR1 LNHNV and CDR2 YYDKDF (reference sequence). There are 13 residues in the CDR3. The V and J ends lost 6 bases and 10 bases respectively, with 13 bases between them. CDR3 amino acids: CATRVAGGSPLHF. The CDR3 DNA is TGTGCCACCAGGGTTGCGGGGGGATCACCCCTCCACTTT.

J is TRBJ2-6 and V is TRBV7-2; TRBD1 matches 10 bases. Germline lookup yields CDR1 SGHTA and CDR2 FQGNSA. Trimming took 5 bases from V and 4 from J; bases not matched to a gene: 8. The CDR3 consists of 17 residues. The CDR3 coding sequence is TGTGCCAGCAGCCCTGCCGGGACAGGGGACGGGGCCAACGTCCTGACTTTC. This translates into CASSPAGTGDGANVLTF.

The chain couples TRBV27 to TRBJ1-2, with 8 bases aligning to TRBD1. Looked up from germline, CDR1 is MNHEY and CDR2 is SMNVEV (reference sequence). With 5 bases clipped from V and 8 bases from J, the junction kept 7 bases outside the gene matches. The CDR3 has 13 residues. CDR3 DNA sequence: TGTGCCAGCAGTCAACAGGGGGTCGGGGGCTACACCTTC. Its protein product is CASSQQGVGGYTF.

The V call is TRBV6-1, the J call TRBJ1-1, with D perhaps TRBD1 (6 bases). CDR1 MNHNS and CDR2 SASEGT come from the germline V gene. The V end was cut by 2 bases, the J end by 10 bases, with 11 bases between. CDR3 length: 12 residues. CDR3 protein: CASSEKGGTAFF. Here the CDR3 DNA reads TGTGCCAGCAGTGAAAAAGGGGGAACAGCTTTCTTT.

V and J are TRBV18 and TRBJ1-5, with D unresolved. The ends were cut back, 0 bases at V and 9 bases at J, with 6 bases in the middle. The germline V gene encodes CDR1 KGHSH and CDR2 LQKENI. CDR3 length equals 12 residues. In DNA, the CDR3 is TGTGCCAGCTCACCACCGTCAGGGCCCCAGCATTTT. It translates to CASSPPSGPQHF.

This clone was counted between two and nine times. The chain has TRBV14 and TRBJ2-2; D is perhaps TRBD2 (6 bases). The CDR3 extends over 15 amino acids. Trimming shortened V by 6 bases and J by 2 bases, and 13 bases separated the two germline ends. Germline assignment: CDR1 SGHDN and CDR2 FVKESK. In nucleotides, the CDR3 is TGTGCCAGCAGACCGGGACTCACCAACACCGGGGAGCTGTTTTTT. It codes for CASRPGLTNTGELFF.